A single sample gave rise to the 29 T cell receptor beta chains below, sequenced in a study of CD8 T cells in Susac syndrome. With random hexamers, about 0.45 to 1 ug RNA was reverse transcribed. TCRdb recomputed calls from the immunoSEQ multiplex PCR reads with MiXCR, one row per CDR3 protein. The sample records more than 150,000 distinct CDR3 sequences, approximately 93% being singletons. Sequenced material: CD8+ T cells from PBMCs. These receptors were obtained from a human donor with multiple sclerosis.

The V call is TRBV7-2, the J call TRBJ2-7; weak D call: TRBD1 (6 bases). The V gene's germline CDR1 is SGHTA and CDR2 FQGNSA. The CDR3 has 16 residues. Trimming stripped 7 bases from V and 2 bases from J, with 21 bases between. The CDR3 coding sequence is TGTGCCAGCACTTGGGGGCAGGCCACAACCACCTACGAGCAGTACTTC. Amino acid sequence: CASTWGQATTTYEQYF. Full variable domain (rest looked up from reference TRBV7-2 and TRBJ2-7): GAGVSQSPSNKVTEKGKDVELRCDPISGHTALYWYRQSLGQGLEFLIYFQGNSAPDKSGLPSDRFSAERTGGSVSTLTIQRTQQEDSAVYLCASTWGQATTTYEQYFGPGTRLTVT.

The chain uses TRBV15 and TRBJ2-5, with TRBD2 matching 8 bases. The junction had 7 bases not matched to a gene; V was cut back by 1 base and J by 6 bases. The CDR3 runs to 15 residues. Germline values: CDR1 LNHNV, CDR2 YYDKDF (reference sequence). This chain's CDR3 is CATSRAGGAVKTQYF. As DNA, the CDR3 is TGTGCCACCAGCAGAGCCGGGGGGGCCGTAAAGACCCAGTACTTC.

The chain joins TRBV9 to TRBJ1-2; D is unresolved. The ends were cut back, 0 bases at V and 2 bases at J, with 17 bases in the middle. The CDR3 sequence is 17 residues long. Germline V gene sequence: CDR1 SGDLS, CDR2 YYNGEE. The CDR3 DNA reads as TGTGCCAGCAGCGTAGCTACTGTTGAAGGGAAGAACTATGGCTACACCTTC. Amino acid sequence: CASSVATVEGKNYGYTF.

The CDR3 DNA sequence: TGTGCCAGCAGTGACGGGACAGGGGCAGATACGCAGTATTTT. Its protein is CASSDGTGADTQYF. V usage is TRBV6-4 and J usage is TRBJ2-3; 10 nucleotides align to TRBD1. Germline CDR1 reads MRHNA; CDR2 reads SNTAGT. J was trimmed by 4 bases and V by 2 bases; bases with no gene match: 0. The CDR3 extends over 14 amino acids.

The chain is built from TRBV30 and TRBJ2-7; the D is unclear. Trimming stripped 5 bases from V and 0 bases from J, with 5 bases between. Germline V gives CDR1 GTSNPN, CDR2 SVGIG (reference sequence). The CDR3 is made up of 11 amino acids. The CDR3 region has the DNA TGTGCCTGGGGCCTCTCCTACGAGCAGTACTTC. Protein sequence: CAWGLSYEQYF.

The chain links TRBV7-8 to TRBJ2-2; tentatively, D is TRBD2 (5 bases). The V end was cut by 5 bases, the J end by 6 bases, with 19 bases between. The germline V gene has CDR1 SGHVS and CDR2 FQNEAQ. This CDR3 contains 16 residues. This chain's CDR3 is CASSARGRQAAGELFF. The CDR3 nucleotides are TGTGCCAGCAGCGCTCGTGGTCGGCAAGCGGCCGGGGAGCTGTTTTTT.

The rearrangement uses TRBV11-2 and TRBJ1-1; D unresolved. Trimming shortened V by 0 bases and J by 7 bases, and 9 bases separated the two germline ends. The CDR3 loop spans 13 amino acids. Per the germline V gene, CDR1 is SGHAT and CDR2 is FQNNGV. In DNA form, the CDR3 reads TGTGCCAGCAGCTTAGAGGGGAGAGGTGAAGCTTTCTTT. Amino acid sequence: CASSLEGRGEAFF.

This clonotype was recorded once. V is TRBV7-9 and J is TRBJ2-3, with 7 positions matching TRBD1. CDR1 SEHNR and CDR2 FQNEAQ come from the germline V gene (reference sequence). CDR3 length equals 17 residues. V lost 0 bases to trimming and J lost 0 bases; unmatched junction nucleotides: 6. This chain's CDR3 is CASSLADRPGSTDTQYF. The CDR3 DNA sequence: TGTGCCAGCAGCTTAGCGGACAGGCCTGGGAGCACAGATACGCAGTATTTT. Using reference TRBV7-9 and TRBJ2-3 for the parts outside the CDR3, the full variable domain is DTGVSQNPRHKITKRGQNVTFRCDPISEHNRLYWYRQTLGQGPEFLTYFQNEAQLEKSRLLSDRFSAERPKGSFSTLEIQRTEQGDSAMYLCASSLADRPGSTDTQYFGPGTRLTVL.

The rearrangement links TRBV30 to TRBJ2-1, with D possibly being TRBD2 (5 bases). The CDR3 length is 12 residues. V was cut by 3 bases and J by 5 bases, with 8 bases left in between. CDR1 GTSNPN and CDR2 SVGIG come from the germline V gene (reference sequence). CDR3 loop: CAWSGVNNEQFF. The CDR3 DNA is TGTGCCTGGAGCGGGGTCAACAATGAGCAGTTCTTC.

The chain links TRBV7-9 to TRBJ2-1; no firm D call. The CDR3 has 13 amino acids. Germline-derived CDR1 and CDR2 are SEHNR and FQNEAQ (reference sequence). Between the trimmed V and J ends, which lost 5 bases and 8 bases, there was a span of 13 bases. CDR3 sequence: CASSDRAQDEQFF. CDR3 nucleotides: TGTGCCAGCAGCGATCGGGCGCAGGATGAGCAGTTCTTC.

The chain carries TRBV27 and TRBJ1-1; TRBD1 matches at 7 bases. Germline CDR1 and CDR2: MNHEY and SMNVEV (reference sequence). This CDR3 has 14 residues. The ends lost 5 bases at V and 0 bases at J; junction bases unmatched: 3. The CDR3, as DNA: TGTGCCAGCAGTCCCGGACAGGTGAACACTGAAGCTTTCTTT. This codes for CASSPGQVNTEAFF.

The chain's CDR3 is CASSIQGVGAEAFF. CDR3 nucleotide sequence: TGTGCCAGCAGTATCCAGGGGGTAGGGGCTGAAGCTTTCTTT. The rearrangement uses TRBV27 and TRBJ1-1, with 7 bases lining up with TRBD1. The CDR3 is 14 residues long. CDR1 MNHEY and CDR2 SMNVEV come from the germline V gene (reference sequence). V was pared by 5 bases and J by 6 bases, with 9 bases of the junction left unmatched.

The chain employs TRBV20-1 and TRBJ2-7, with 9 bases fitting TRBD1. This CDR3 contains 16 residues. Germline CDR1 DFQATT, CDR2 SNEGSKA (reference sequence). V shed 0 bases, J shed 4 bases, and the junction held 10 bases outside the gene matches. The CDR3 bases are TGCAGTGCTAGAGACCGAGGTGGGACAGGGCGATACGAGCAGTACTTC. Translated, it gives CSARDRGGTGRYEQYF.

The V and J genes are TRBV7-9 and TRBJ1-6; D gene unclear. This CDR3 contains 12 residues. V lost 4 bases and J lost 10, with 8 bases in between. CDR1 is SEHNR and CDR2 is FQNEAQ in the germline V gene (reference sequence). This CDR3 is CASSSVKSPLHF. The CDR3 DNA sequence: TGTGCCAGCAGCTCGGTAAAATCACCCCTCCACTTT.

This chain connects TRBV6-4 to TRBJ2-3; D might be TRBD1 (7 bases). CDR1 is MRHNA and CDR2 is SNTAGT in the germline V gene. The V end was cut by 0 bases, the J end by 5 bases, with 15 bases between. The CDR3 sequence is 16 residues long. Here the CDR3 DNA reads TGTGCCAGCAGTGACTCGCCAGGGGGGCTAGGAGATACGCAGTATTTT. The encoded protein is CASSDSPGGLGDTQYF.

The genes are TRBV2 and TRBJ1-2, with 8 bases that match TRBD1. The V gene end was trimmed by 0 bases and the J gene end by 5 bases; junction bases not matched to a gene: 5. This CDR3 spans 15 amino acids. Germline V gene data show CDR1 as SNHLY and CDR2 as FYNNEI. CDR3 coding DNA: TGTGCCAGCAGTGAAGCGGGACAGGAAGTATATGGCTACACCTTC. Translation: CASSEAGQEVYGYTF.

The chain recombines TRBV29-1 with TRBJ1-2; no clear D gene. The CDR3 consists of 9 residues. Trimming left V 6 bases short and J 8 bases short, with 7 bases between. CDR1 and CDR2 from the germline V gene are SQVTM and ANQGSEA. CDR3 residues: CSVREGYTF. CDR3 DNA: TGCAGCGTCCGTGAAGGCTACACCTTC.

The chain is built from TRBV7-3 and TRBJ2-3, with TRBD2 identical over 9 bases. The V gene end was trimmed by 5 bases and the J gene end by 2 bases; junction bases not matched to a gene: 14. Germline CDR1 SGHTA, CDR2 FQGTGA. This CDR3 spans 18 amino acids. CDR3 in amino acids: CASSTHGGLAGPTDTQYF. CDR3 DNA sequence: TGTGCCAGCAGCACCCATGGGGGGCTAGCGGGGCCCACAGATACGCAGTATTTT.

V and J are TRBV20-1 and TRBJ2-7; D assignment may be TRBD1 or TRBD2 (5 bases each). Trimming removed 5 bases from V and 6 bases from J, with 17 bases in between. CDR1 and CDR2 (germline): DFQATT, SNEGSKA (reference sequence). This CDR3 region has 13 residues. CDR3 nucleotide sequence: TGCAGTGCTGGTGAGTGGGACGGCCGCGAGCAGTACTTC. Translating it yields CSAGEWDGREQYF.

The V and J genes are TRBV6-2 or TRBV6-3 and TRBJ2-1; possible D gene TRBD2, 6 bases. The CDR3 is made up of 17 amino acids. Per germline, CDR1 MNHEY and CDR2 SVGEGT. The V end was cut by 2 bases, the J end by 4 bases, with 18 bases between. This CDR3 is CASSYIRDGGSYNEQFF. The CDR3 nucleotides are TGTGCCAGCAGTTACATTAGAGACGGGGGTTCGTACAATGAGCAGTTCTTC.

The genes are TRBV29-1 and TRBJ2-7, with 13 bases matching TRBD2. J lost 2 bases, V lost 3 bases, and 1 base had no gene match. The germline V gene has CDR1 SQVTM and CDR2 ANQGSEA. The CDR3 is 14 amino acids. CDR3 residues: CSVEGTSGAYEQYF. The CDR3 nucleotides read TGCAGCGTTGAGGGGACTAGCGGGGCCTACGAGCAGTACTTC.

The J gene is TRBJ2-5, the V gene TRBV15; unclear D gene. V lost 5 bases, J lost 1 base, and 14 bases lay in between. The CDR3 runs to 15 residues. Germline loops: CDR1 LNHNV, CDR2 YYDKDF (reference sequence). This CDR3 reads CATSSDLASQETQYF. The DNA for the CDR3 is TGTGCCACCAGCTCAGATCTGGCCAGCCAAGAGACCCAGTACTTC.

This clonotype has just one count. V and J are TRBV3-1 and TRBJ2-1, with TRBD2 as a possible D gene (7 bases). The germline V and J ends were trimmed by 1 base and 6 bases, with 13 bases remaining between them. The CDR3 length is 15 residues. The germline V gene encodes CDR1 LGHDT and CDR2 YNNKEL (reference sequence). Here the CDR3 reads CASSQVPGGPNEQFF. The CDR3 nucleotides are TGTGCCAGCAGCCAAGTCCCGGGGGGCCCCAATGAGCAGTTCTTC.

The chain joins TRBV30 to TRBJ1-2; 7 positions agree with TRBD1. The germline CDR1 and CDR2 sequences are GTSNPN and SVGIG (reference sequence). J was trimmed by 6 bases and V by 0 bases; bases with no gene match: 19. CDR3 length: 18 residues. The CDR3: CAWSVLGRGPDISDGYTF. CDR3 sequence (DNA): TGTGCCTGGAGTGTACTTGGAAGGGGGCCCGATATATCCGATGGCTACACCTTC. Full variable domain (missing parts from reference TRBV30 and TRBJ1-2): SQTIHQWPATLVQPVGSPLSLECTVEGTSNPNLYWYRQAAGRGLQLLFYSVGIGQISSEVPQNLSASRPQDRQFILSSKKLLLSDSGFYLCAWSVLGRGPDISDGYTFGSGTRLTVV.

V is TRBV20-1 and J is TRBJ1-2; 7 bases agree with TRBD1. V lost 2 bases, J lost 6 bases, and 9 bases stayed unmatched. CDR1 is DFQATT, CDR2 SNEGSKA, per germline (reference sequence). This CDR3 is built from 14 residues. As DNA, the CDR3 is TGCAGTGCTAGATTCGGGACAGCAGAGGATGGCTACACCTTC. Its translation: CSARFGTAEDGYTF.

V is TRBV25-1 and J is TRBJ2-7; the match to TRBD1 covers 9 bases. Germline CDR1 reads MGHDK; CDR2 reads SYGVNS. This CDR3 spans 14 amino acids. V dropped 8 bases and J dropped 3; count of bases not matched to a gene: 8. DNA for the CDR3: TGTGCCAGCCGCCGGACAGGGGAAAACTACGAGCAGTACTTC. Protein: CASRRTGENYEQYF.

The rearrangement joins TRBV5-1 to TRBJ1-2, with D tentatively TRBD1 (5 bases). The CDR3 is 14 residues long. Trimming left V 0 bases short and J 5 bases short, with 11 bases between. Germline CDR1 reads SGHRS; CDR2 reads YFSETQ. The CDR3 protein is CASSLAGIQYGYTF. The CDR3 DNA reads as TGCGCCAGCAGCTTGGCAGGGATCCAGTATGGCTACACCTTC. Filled out from reference TRBV5-1 and TRBJ1-2, the complete variable domain reads KAGVTQTPRYLIKTRGQQVTLSCSPISGHRSVSWYQQTPGQGLQFLFEYFSETQRNKGNFPGRFSGRQFSNSRSEMNVSTLELGDSALYLCASSLAGIQYGYTFGSGTRLTVV.

The gene calls are TRBV6-2 or TRBV6-3 and TRBJ1-2, with D perhaps matching TRBD1 (6 bases). V was pared by 0 bases and J by 6 bases, with 8 bases between. The CDR3 spans 13 residues. From germline, CDR1 is MNHEY and CDR2 SVGEGT. CDR3 DNA sequence: TGTGCCAGCAGTTACTCGGACAGAGATGGCTACACCTTC. As protein: CASSYSDRDGYTF.

The chain couples TRBV4-1 to TRBJ1-5, with D unclear. CDR3 length: 14 residues. V was trimmed by 4 bases and J by 6 bases, leaving 13 bases between them. Germline V gene sequence: CDR1 MGHRA, CDR2 YSYEKL. CDR3 nucleotide sequence: TGCGCCAGCAGCCGGGCGGGCTCGGGTCAGCCCCAGCATTTT. This translates into CASSRAGSGQPQHF.